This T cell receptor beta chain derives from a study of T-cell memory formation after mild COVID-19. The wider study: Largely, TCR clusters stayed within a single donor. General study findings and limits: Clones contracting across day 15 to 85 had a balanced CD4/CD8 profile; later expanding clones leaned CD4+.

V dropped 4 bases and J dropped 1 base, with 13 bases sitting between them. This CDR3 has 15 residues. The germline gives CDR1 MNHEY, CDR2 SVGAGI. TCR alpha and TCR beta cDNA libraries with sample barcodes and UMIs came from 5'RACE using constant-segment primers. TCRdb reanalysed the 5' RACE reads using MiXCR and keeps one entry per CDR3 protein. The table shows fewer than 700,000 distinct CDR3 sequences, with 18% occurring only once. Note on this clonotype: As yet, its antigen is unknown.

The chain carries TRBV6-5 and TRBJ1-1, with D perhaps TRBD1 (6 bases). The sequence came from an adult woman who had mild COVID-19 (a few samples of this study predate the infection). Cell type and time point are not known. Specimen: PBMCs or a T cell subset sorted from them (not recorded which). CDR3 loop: CASSFQGRGNTEAFF. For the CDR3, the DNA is TGTGCCAGCAGTTTCCAGGGGCGAGGGAACACTGAAGCTTTCTTT.